A single T cell receptor (beta chain) is shown here with its context. The CDR3 has 13 residues. Germline V lookup: CDR1 SGHDT, CDR2 YYEEEE. The V and J ends lost 9 bases and 5 bases respectively, with 17 bases between them. Allocation to cohorts depended on clinical history reported by the participants. Per the original methods: The assay estimated nucleated cells by amplifying reference gene primers. Some clones are missing from TCRdb's copy, which holds only in-frame ones; the method was immunoSEQ multiplex PCR. Clone size and V and J calls were adopted from that table, with D and trimming inferred from the DNA. Of 470,000 or so clones listed, about 90% are singletons. The sample originates from a study of blood T cell repertoires in COVID-19.

The TCR comes from a woman aged 18-29 years with acute COVID-19. The chain recombines TRBV5-6 with TRBJ2-5, with D tentatively TRBD2 (6 bases). Sequencing was performed on PBMCs or T cells enriched from blood (not recorded which). In nucleotides, the CDR3 is TGTGCCACCGGGGGATGGAGTTCGGAGACCCAGTACTTC. Protein sequence: CATGGWSSETQYF.